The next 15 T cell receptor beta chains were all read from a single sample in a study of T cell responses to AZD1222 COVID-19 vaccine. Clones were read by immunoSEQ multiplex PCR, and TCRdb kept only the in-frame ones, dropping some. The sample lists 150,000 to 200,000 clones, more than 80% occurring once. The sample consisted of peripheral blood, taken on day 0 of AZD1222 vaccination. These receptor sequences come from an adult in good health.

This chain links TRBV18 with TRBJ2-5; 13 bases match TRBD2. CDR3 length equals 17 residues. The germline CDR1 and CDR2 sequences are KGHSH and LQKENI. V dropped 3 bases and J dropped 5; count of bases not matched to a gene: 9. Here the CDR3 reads CASSPRTSGSYSETQYF. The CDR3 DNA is TGTGCCAGCTCACCTAGGACTAGCGGGAGTTACTCCGAGACCCAGTACTTC.

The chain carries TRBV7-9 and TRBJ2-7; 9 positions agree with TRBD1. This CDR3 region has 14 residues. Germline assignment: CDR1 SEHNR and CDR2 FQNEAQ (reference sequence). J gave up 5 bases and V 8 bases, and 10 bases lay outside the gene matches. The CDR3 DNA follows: TGTGCCAGCGGTTCCGGACAGGGGTTCGACGAGCAGTACTTC. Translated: CASGSGQGFDEQYF.

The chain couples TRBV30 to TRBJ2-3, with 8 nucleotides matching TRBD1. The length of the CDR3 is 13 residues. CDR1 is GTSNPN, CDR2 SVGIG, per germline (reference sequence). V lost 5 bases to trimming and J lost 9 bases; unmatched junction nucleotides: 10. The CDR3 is CAWAGTGATTQYF. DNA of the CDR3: TGTGCCTGGGCCGGGACAGGTGCAACGACGCAGTATTTT. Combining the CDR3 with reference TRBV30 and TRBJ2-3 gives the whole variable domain SQTIHQWPATLVQPVGSPLSLECTVEGTSNPNLYWYRQAAGRGLQLLFYSVGIGQISSEVPQNLSASRPQDRQFILSSKKLLLSDSGFYLCAWAGTGATTQYFGPGTRLTVL.

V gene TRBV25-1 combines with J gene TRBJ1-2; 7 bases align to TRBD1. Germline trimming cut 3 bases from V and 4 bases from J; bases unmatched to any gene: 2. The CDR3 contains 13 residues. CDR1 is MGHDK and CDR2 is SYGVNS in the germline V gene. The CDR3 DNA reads TGTGCCAGCAGTGAGTCAGGGGGCTATGGCTACACCTTC. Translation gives CASSESGGYGYTF.

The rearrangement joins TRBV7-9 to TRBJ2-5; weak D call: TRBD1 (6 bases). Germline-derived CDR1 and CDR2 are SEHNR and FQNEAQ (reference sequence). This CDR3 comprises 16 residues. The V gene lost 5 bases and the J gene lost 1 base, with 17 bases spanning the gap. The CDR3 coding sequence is TGTGCCAGCAGCCCCCGGACAGATCTTCTCCAAGAGACCCAGTACTTC. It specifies CASSPRTDLLQETQYF.

The CDR3 here is CASSPGRGLYYEQYF. CDR3 DNA: TGTGCCAGCAGCCCCGGTCGGGGGCTTTACTACGAGCAGTACTTC. The chain recombines TRBV5-4 with TRBJ2-7; possibly TRBD1 or TRBD2 for D (6 bases each). V dropped 4 bases and J dropped 3 bases, with 17 bases sitting between them. The V gene's germline CDR1 is SGHNT and CDR2 YYREEE (reference sequence). This CDR3 region has 15 residues.

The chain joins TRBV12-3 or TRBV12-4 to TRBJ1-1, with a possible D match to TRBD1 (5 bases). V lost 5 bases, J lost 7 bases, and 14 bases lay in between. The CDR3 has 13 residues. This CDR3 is CASSLRQNGEAFF. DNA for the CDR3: TGTGCCAGCAGTCTCAGACAGAATGGTGAAGCTTTCTTT.

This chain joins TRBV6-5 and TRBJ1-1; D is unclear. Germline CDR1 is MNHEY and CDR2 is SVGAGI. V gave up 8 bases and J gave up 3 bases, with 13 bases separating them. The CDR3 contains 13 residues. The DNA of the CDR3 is TGTGCCAGCTACCCGGAGATTTACACTGAAGCTTTCTTT. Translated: CASYPEIYTEAFF.

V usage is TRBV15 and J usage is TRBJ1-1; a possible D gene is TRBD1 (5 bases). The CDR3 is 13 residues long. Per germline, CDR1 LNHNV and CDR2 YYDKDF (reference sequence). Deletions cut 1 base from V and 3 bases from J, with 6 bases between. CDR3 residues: CATSRARDTEAFF. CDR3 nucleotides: TGTGCCACCAGCAGAGCCAGGGACACTGAAGCTTTCTTT.

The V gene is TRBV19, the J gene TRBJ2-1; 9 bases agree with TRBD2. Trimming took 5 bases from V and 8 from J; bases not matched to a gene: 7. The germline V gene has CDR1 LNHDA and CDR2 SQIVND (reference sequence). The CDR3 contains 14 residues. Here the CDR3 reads CASSLGLAGDEQFF. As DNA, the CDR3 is TGTGCCAGTAGTCTGGGACTAGCCGGGGATGAGCAGTTCTTC.

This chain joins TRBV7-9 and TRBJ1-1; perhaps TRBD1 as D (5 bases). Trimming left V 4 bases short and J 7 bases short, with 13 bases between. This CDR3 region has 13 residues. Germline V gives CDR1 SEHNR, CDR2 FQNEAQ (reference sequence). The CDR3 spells CASSSVGPGEAFF. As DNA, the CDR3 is TGTGCCAGCAGCTCCGTGGGGCCCGGTGAAGCTTTCTTT.

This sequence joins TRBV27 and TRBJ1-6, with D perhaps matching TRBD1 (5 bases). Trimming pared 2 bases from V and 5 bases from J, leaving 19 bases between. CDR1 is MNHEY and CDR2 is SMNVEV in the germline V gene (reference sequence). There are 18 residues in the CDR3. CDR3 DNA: TGTGCCAGCAGTTTACATTCGAACGTTGGGGGAGATAATTCACCCCTCCACTTT. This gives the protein CASSLHSNVGGDNSPLHF.

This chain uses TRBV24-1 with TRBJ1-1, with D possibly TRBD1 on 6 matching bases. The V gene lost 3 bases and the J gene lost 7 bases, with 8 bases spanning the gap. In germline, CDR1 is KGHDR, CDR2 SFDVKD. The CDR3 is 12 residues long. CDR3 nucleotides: TGTGCCACCAGTGATGTGACAGGTGAAGCTTTCTTT. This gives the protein CATSDVTGEAFF.

The chain's CDR3 is CASSPGTLSTDTQYF. The CDR3 bases are TGTGCCAGCAGTCCCGGGACACTTAGCACAGATACGCAGTATTTT. The rearrangement uses TRBV6-5 and TRBJ2-3; TRBD1 is a possible D gene (6 bases). Germline V lookup: CDR1 MNHEY, CDR2 SVGAGI. V shed 5 bases and J shed 0 bases, with 12 bases lying between them. The CDR3 is 15 amino acids.

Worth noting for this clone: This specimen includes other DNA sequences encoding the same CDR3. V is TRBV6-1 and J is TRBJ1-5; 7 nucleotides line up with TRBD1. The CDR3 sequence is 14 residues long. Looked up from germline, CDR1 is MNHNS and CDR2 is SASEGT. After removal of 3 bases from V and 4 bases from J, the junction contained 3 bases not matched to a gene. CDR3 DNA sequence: TGTGCCAGCAGTGACCGGGACAGTAATCAGCCCCAGCATTTT. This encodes CASSDRDSNQPQHF.